Listed below are T cell receptor beta chains from one sample, sequenced in a study of healthy donors' naive CD4 and CD8 T cells. One entry per CDR3 protein results from TCRdb running MiXCR on the reads. The table lists 180,000 or so distinct CDR3 sequences, over 60% of them singletons, with 2% to 2.5% in the top ten. Specimen: naive CD4+ and CD8+ T cells sorted from blood, pooled from several donors. These receptors all stem from a pool of human donors in good health; the sample pools cells from several healthy donors. Each CDR3 is given with its conserved first and last residue. A D gene is named only where the DNA matches it firmly. Clone sizes are given selectively: once, few, many, or a class where the clone is expanded.

>13|-|TRBJ2-7|TRBV18|once
TGTGCCAGCTCACCCCTGCTTCCCTACGAGCAGTACTTC
CASSPLLPYEQYF
>17|-|TRBJ1-2|TRBV10-2|-
TGTGCCATCAGTGAGTTTGTCGCCCGGGACCCTATCTATGGCTACACCTTC
CAISEFVARDPIYGYTF
>12|-|TRBJ2-7|TRBV19|-
TGTGCCAGTAGTATTGGGGTCGGCGAGCAGTACTTC
CASSIGVGEQYF
>14|-|TRBJ2-3|TRBV29-1|-
TGCAGCGGGCGGAGACAGGCTAGCACAGATACGCAGTATTTT
CSGRRQASTDTQYF
>16|-|TRBJ1-6|TRBV11-2|-
TGTGCCAGTAAAGGGTACAGCAGCCTGCTTAATTCACCCCTCCACTTT
CASKGYSSLLNSPLHF
>18|-|TRBJ1-5|TRBV19|-
TGTGCCAGTAGTATTCCCCGAAGGGCCGTGATCAGCAATCAGCCCCAGCATTTT
CASSIPRRAVISNQPQHF
>13|-|TRBJ1-1|TRBV18|-
TGTGCCAGCTCACTTAGTCGGAACACTGAAGCTTTCTTT
CASSLSRNTEAFF
>18|TRBD2|TRBJ2-2|TRBV12-3/TRBV12-4|-
TGTGCCAGCAGTTTCCCGGGACTAGCGGGGGGCCTCACCGGGGAGCTGTTTTTT
CASSFPGLAGGLTGELFF
>13|-|TRBJ2-7|TRBV29-1|-
TGCAGCGTTGGCTCAACCCTCGGGTACGAGCAGTACTTC
CSVGSTLGYEQYF
>15|-|TRBJ2-1|TRBV5-6|-
TGTGCCAGCAGCTTGGACAGGGCGTCCTACAATGAGCAGTTCTTC
CASSLDRASYNEQFF
>15|-|TRBJ1-2|TRBV5-1|once
TGCGCCAGCAGCTTGGGGGAGTACGGGAACTATGGCTACACCTTC
CASSLGEYGNYGYTF
>15|-|TRBJ1-5|TRBV19|few
TGTGCCAGTAGTAAAGACGGGGTTGGGAATCAGCCCCAGCATTTT
CASSKDGVGNQPQHF